These 14 T cell receptor beta chains came from one sample sequenced in a study of blood T cell repertoires in COVID-19. Profiled with immunoSEQ multiplex PCR; TCRdb holds only in-frame clones, not every one. There are around 230,000 clones in the sample; 80% to 90% occur only once, and just over 0.7% lies in the top ten. Sequencing was performed on peripheral blood. The receptors were gathered from a middle-aged man with acute or convalescent COVID-19.

The sample holds one count of this clone. The chain is built from TRBV6-6 and TRBJ2-1, with a tentative D call TRBD2 (6 bases). V was cut by 7 bases and J by 7 bases, with 20 bases left in between. This CDR3 comprises 15 residues. The germline V gene has CDR1 MNHNY and CDR2 SVGAGI (reference sequence). The CDR3 region is CASTLTGGEMNEQFF. CDR3 sequence (DNA): TGTGCCAGCACTCTTACTGGCGGGGAGATGAATGAGCAGTTCTTC.

The chain combines TRBV7-3 with TRBJ2-7; a weak D match, TRBD1 (6 bases). The length of the CDR3 is 14 residues. Germline lookup yields CDR1 SGHTA and CDR2 FQGTGA. V dropped 5 bases and J dropped 0 bases, with 11 bases sitting between them. Written as DNA, the CDR3 is TGTGCCAGCAGCCAGGGGACCGTCTCCTACGAGCAGTACTTC. Its translation is CASSQGTVSYEQYF.

V is TRBV6-2 or TRBV6-3 and J is TRBJ2-1; 11 bases map to TRBD2. This CDR3 comprises 12 residues. The V gene end was trimmed by 5 bases and the J gene end by 16 bases; junction bases not matched to a gene: 7. Germline V CDR1 and CDR2: MNHEY, SVGEGT. The CDR3 loop reads CASSLSGRAGFF. CDR3 DNA sequence: TGTGCCAGCAGTCTTAGCGGGAGGGCCGGTTTCTTC.

The chain has TRBV5-1 and TRBJ2-1; the D is unclear. V gave up 0 bases and J gave up 7 bases, with 11 bases separating them. This CDR3 spans 14 amino acids. Germline CDR1 is SGHRS and CDR2 is YFSETQ. This CDR3 reads CASSLGWVGNEQFF. CDR3 nucleotide sequence: TGCGCCAGCAGCTTGGGGTGGGTCGGGAATGAGCAGTTCTTC.

CDR3 protein: CASSPNSGGYGYTF. DNA of the CDR3: TGTGCCAGCAGCCCGAACTCCGGGGGGTATGGCTACACCTTC. The rearrangement links TRBV7-6 to TRBJ1-2; the D gene is possibly TRBD1 (5 bases). The germline V gene has CDR1 SGHVS and CDR2 FNYEAQ. CDR3 length equals 14 residues. V lost 5 bases and J 5 bases, leaving 15 bases between the germline ends.

The chain is built from TRBV27 and TRBJ1-4; D unclear. CDR1 is MNHEY and CDR2 is SMNVEV in the germline V gene (reference sequence). This CDR3 contains 13 residues. V lost 1 base and J lost 8, with 8 bases in between. The DNA for the CDR3 is TGTGCCAGCAGTTTATTCTTGGCCGAAAAACTGTTTTTT. Translating it yields CASSLFLAEKLFF.

The rearrangement links TRBV18 to TRBJ1-3; no firm D call. The germline V and J ends were trimmed by 3 bases and 0 bases, with 9 bases remaining between them. Germline CDR1 and CDR2: KGHSH and LQKENI. The CDR3 loop spans 15 amino acids. The CDR3 is CASSPELYSGNTIYF. As DNA, the CDR3 is TGTGCCAGCTCACCCGAGCTTTACTCTGGAAACACCATATATTTT. The variable domain in full, completed from reference TRBV18 and TRBJ1-3, reads NAGVMQNPRHLVRRRGQEARLRCSPMKGHSHVYWYRQLPEEGLKFMVYLQKENIIDESGMPKERFSAEFPKEGPSILRIQQVVRGDSAAYFCASSPELYSGNTIYFGEGSWLTVV.

The V and J genes are TRBV30 and TRBJ1-1; D may be TRBD1 (5 bases). Looked up from germline, CDR1 is GTSNPN and CDR2 is SVGIG (reference sequence). Trimming pared 2 bases from V and 1 base from J, leaving 11 bases between. The CDR3 spans 14 residues. CDR3 protein: CAWSTGLGNTEAFF. CDR3 nucleotide sequence: TGTGCCTGGAGTACAGGATTAGGGAACACTGAAGCTTTCTTT.

Points on this clone: A junction end diverges from the germline sequence, so it may reflect a read error. The CDR3 protein is CASSLLGTTSEKLFF. In DNA form, the CDR3 reads TGCGCCAGCAGCCTCCTCGGGACGACTAGTGAAAAACTGTTTTTT. The gene calls are TRBV5-1 and TRBJ1-4; tentatively, D is TRBD1 (5 bases). The CDR3 totals 15 residues. CDR1 SGHRS and CDR2 YFSETQ come from the germline V gene.

CDR3 coding DNA: TGTGCCACCGGGGTATCCCTCGAGCAGTACTTC. Its translation: CATGVSLEQYF. V is TRBV28 and J is TRBJ2-7; perhaps TRBD2 as D (5 bases). The CDR3 is 11 residues long. CDR1 is MDHEN, CDR2 SYDVKM, per germline. V lost 10 bases to trimming and J lost 6 bases, with 13 bases between them.

The chain carries TRBV28 and TRBJ2-7; weak D call: TRBD2 (6 bases). V shed 8 bases and J shed 5 bases, with 16 bases lying between them. This CDR3 comprises 13 residues. The germline CDR1 and CDR2 sequences are MDHEN and SYDVKM. CDR3 nucleotides: TGTGCCAGCGGAGAGGAGGGCCGGGACGAGCAGTACTTC. Protein product: CASGEEGRDEQYF.

The V call is TRBV6-5, the J call TRBJ2-1, with 8 positions matching TRBD2. The trim removed 7 bases at V and 5 bases at J, leaving 4 bases unmatched. The CDR3 length is 13 residues. The V gene's germline CDR1 is MNHEY and CDR2 SVGAGI. The CDR3 bases are TGTGCCAGCACGGGGGGGAGCGACAATGAGCAGTTCTTC. Translating gives CASTGGSDNEQFF.

The chain couples TRBV21-1 to TRBJ1-2; TRBD1 was called by the table and not checked on the DNA. TRBV21-1 is tagged as a pseudogene. The CDR3 contains 16 residues. In DNA form, the CDR3 reads TGTGCCAGCAGCAAACAAACAGGGAAAACTAACTATGGCTACACCTTC. Residues: CASSKQTGKTNYGYTF.

The chain recombines TRBV2 with TRBJ1-5, with D hard to call. Between the trimmed V and J ends, which lost 4 bases and 1 base, there was a span of 11 bases. Germline CDR1 and CDR2: SNHLY and FYNNEI. This CDR3 is 15 amino acids long. As DNA, the CDR3 is TGTGCCAGCAGTGCTGTAACGAGGAGCAATCAGCCCCAGCATTTT. Translation gives CASSAVTRSNQPQHF.